This T cell receptor beta chain was recovered during a study of T-cell memory formation after mild COVID-19. Whole-study results and caveats: From day 15 to 85, contracting clones were balanced between CD4 and CD8, whereas later expanders leaned toward CD4+. The study found contracting CD4+ clones mainly in CM and EM and contracting CD8+ clones in EMRA. Memory cells collected pre-infection included some clones that later responded, suggesting cross-reactive memory joined.

cDNA libraries for TCR alpha and TCR beta, carrying sample barcodes and UMIs, came from 5'RACE with constant-segment primers. TCRdb reanalysed the 5' RACE reads using MiXCR and keeps one entry per CDR3 protein. The table records approximately 300,000 distinct CDR3 sequences, 15% to 20% of them present only once. This clonotype came up many times. Its antigen is not known. CDR1 SGHNT and CDR2 YYREEE come from the germline V gene (reference sequence). CDR3 length: 15 residues. V lost 5 bases and J lost 0, with 12 bases in between. The origin of this receptor is a man aged 18-30 years who had mild COVID-19 (a few samples of this study predate the infection). Cell type and time point are not known. The V and J genes are TRBV5-4 and TRBJ2-1; D ambiguous. Sequenced sample: PBMCs or a T cell subset sorted from them (not recorded which). The DNA of the CDR3 is TGTGCCAGCAGTGTCTCATCGAGCTCCTACAATGAGCAGTTCTTC. Its protein is CASSVSSSSYNEQFF.